A single T cell receptor (beta chain) is shown here with its context. What it binds is not known. Measured with immunoSEQ multiplex PCR; TCRdb has only the in-frame clones, and not every one. The sample has more than 95,000 clones, about 80% seen once. This CDR3 has 17 amino acids. Trimming took 2 bases from V and 5 from J; bases not matched to a gene: 9. CDR1 is KGHSH and CDR2 is LQKENI in the germline V gene. Collection occurred without any documented infections or immune events in donors. The data were obtained in a study of identifying expanded T cells in peripheral blood. Study findings and constraints: Technical replicates showed around 1.2 changed clones; two weeks 15 to 20; four weeks 19. Across healthy donors, higher total template counts meant significantly greater roughly two-week count variance.

The rearrangement links TRBV18 to TRBJ1-5; 10 bases agree with TRBD1. What was sequenced was blood. The origin of this receptor is a person between 18 and 69 years old in good health. The CDR3 sequence: CASSPGWDRGSDQPQHF. CDR3 DNA: TGTGCCAGCTCACCAGGATGGGACAGGGGAAGTGATCAGCCCCAGCATTTT.